This TCR beta chain appears in the sequencing data of a study of CD8 T cells in Susac syndrome. RNA in amounts of roughly 0.5 to 1 ug was reverse transcribed with random hexamers. TCRdb analysed the immunoSEQ multiplex PCR reads with MiXCR anew, one entry per CDR3 protein. Here the sample spans approximately 150,000 distinct CDR3 sequences, approximately 93% being singletons. The V gene lost 3 bases and the J gene lost 6 bases, with 12 bases spanning the gap. Looked up from germline, CDR1 is SGHTA and CDR2 is FQGTGA. The CDR3 totals 14 residues. This TCR was recovered from a human donor in good health. The sequenced sample consisted of CD4+ T cells from PBMCs. The chain recombines TRBV7-3 with TRBJ2-1, with D tentatively TRBD1 (6 bases). The CDR3 DNA follows: TGTGCCAGCAGCTTGGACAGCTATCTCAATGAGCAGTTCTTC. The encoded protein is CASSLDSYLNEQFF.